The following is a T cell receptor beta chain sequence with its context. This clone came up once. Its antigen is unknown. No quality values exist for individual bases; no much larger clone is one base distant. This sample stems from a study of T cell clones after liver transplantation (dated by TCRdb to between 2017 and 2020). For context, the study as a whole: The samples were obtained from ITN030ST, a randomized trial that attempted immunosuppression withdrawal within 2 years after liver transplantation. Blood samples were collected pre-transplant, pre-randomization before withdrawal, and post-randomization after either complete withdrawal or failed withdrawal. The subjects received no induction therapy and were kept on standard immunosuppression until randomization at 12-24 months post-transplant. Third party-reactive TCRbeta sequences were also identified from pre-transplant MLRs to serve as an antigen-independent comparator for donor-reactive sequences. Donor-reactive T cell clones were identified by TCRbeta sequencing after a pre-transplant mixed lymphocyte reaction and then tracked in post-transplant blood. Three of the eight recipients were HCV-positive; the others were transplanted for non-autoimmune, non-viral indications. A cohort of 8 liver transplant recipients was studied, of whom 3 were classified as tolerant and 5 as non-tolerant. Tolerance was defined as complete withdrawal of immunosuppression for at least one year without a rise in liver enzymes beyond twice the upper limit of normal. What the authors observed across the whole study: Once repertoire turnover was taken into account, donor-reactive detection showed a significant reduction for CD4 in 7 of 8 subjects and for CD8 in 8 of 8. Donor-reactive sequences declined more than third party-reactive ones, suggesting partial antigen-specific deletion unrelated to withdrawal success. Because allograft tissue specimens were not available, migration of donor-reactive T cells into the graft, rather than deletion, may have occurred. In two subjects, low numbers of available donor cells limited the measurable donor-reactive repertoire. In most of the 8 subjects, regardless of tolerance or HCV status, circulating donor-reactive CD4 TCRbeta sequences dropped significantly post-transplant. The conclusions were considered preliminary, being limited by small, heterogeneous patient numbers and non-standardized post-transplant time points.

The time point label, as the study defines it: pre-transplant. Unstimulated PBMCs, after thawing, were stained for CD3, CD4 and CD8 and then FACS-sorted into CD3+CD4+ and CD3+CD8+ populations. Each of the 8 studied subjects was randomized to immunosuppression withdrawal. Genomic DNA was isolated with the Qiagen DNeasy Blood and Tissue Kit. CDR1 and CDR2 (SGDLS, YYNGEE) derive from the germline V gene. The V end loses 4 bases and the J end loses 0 bases, and a stretch of 11 bases separates them. Inclusive of the bounding cysteine and phenylalanine, the CDR3 is 15 residues long. Left in the record is the CDR3 DNA by itself, 45 bases read in frame from the first base. Frozen genomic DNA underwent high-throughput TCRbeta CDR3 sequencing by immunoSEQ, including PCR amplification, mapping, bias correction and internal controls. Per the authors' processing: Productive rearrangements were kept, and unique TCRbeta sequences were defined by CDR3 nucleotide sequence plus V and J gene. Donor-reactive sequences required at least 5-fold expansion in CFSE-low cells versus unstimulated pre-transplant cells and at least 0.01% frequency. Minimum frequency thresholds were set for each subject based on the unstimulated sample with the lowest template count, ensuring at least 90% detection power. Repertoire turnover was measured by Jensen-Shannon divergence between the top 1000 TCRbeta sequences post- and pre-transplant. Two-sided Fisher's exact tests were used to test for changes in how often donor-reactive sequences were detected. TCRdb carries this immuneACCESS record with in-frame sequences only. Its versions omit some clonotypes, under half of them owing to an unresolved V gene in the studies checked, with the rest unexplained. The D gene and trimming were derived from the DNA, and the V and J assignments and clone size from that table. The table for this sample lists 24,000 or so clones; almost 70% of them were counted only once. The top ten hold approximately 3% of the sample.

The sequence was collected from a human donor who received a liver transplant. Sequences were derived from CD4+ T cells from blood, sampled before liver transplant. Rearrangement joined TRBV9 to TRBJ2-1; too little of a D gene remains to name it. CDR3 region: CASSPTWSSYNEQFF. The DNA sequence is TGTGCCAGCAGCCCTACTTGGAGCTCCTACAATGAGCAGTTCTTC.